The clone carrying this T cell receptor beta chain appeared once. These data originate in a study of blood T cell repertoires in COVID-19. After removal of 2 bases from V and 3 bases from J, the junction contained 6 bases not matched to a gene. Germline-derived CDR1 and CDR2 are KGHSH and LQKENI. The CDR3 is 15 amino acids. Authors' analysis steps: For nucleated cells, counts were estimated from reference gene primer amplification. The protocol was immunoSEQ multiplex PCR, while the TCRdb copy is restricted to in-frame clones and leaves out a portion. V and J calls plus clone size are reproduced from that table; the DNA served to infer D and trimming. In the table there are some 74,000 clones, about 82% of which are singletons.

Sequenced sample: peripheral blood. This chain uses TRBV18 with TRBJ2-7; the match to TRBD1 covers 8 bases. The clonotype comes from a woman older than 75 with active or convalescent COVID-19. The CDR3, as DNA: TGTGCCAGCTCACCAACGGGACAGGTCGACTACGAGCAGTACTTC. This sequence encodes CASSPTGQVDYEQYF.